The 24 T cell receptor beta chains below were found in one sample sequenced in a study of T cell responses to AZD1222 COVID-19 vaccine. Repertoires were generated with immunoSEQ multiplex PCR, while TCRdb's copy carries only in-frame clones and drops some. Among about 100,000 clones listed, more than 75% were seen once. The source was peripheral blood, collected on day 0 of MenACWY control vaccination. The receptor set was obtained from an adult in good health.

This CDR3 reads CASSRVEDTEAFF. CDR3 coding DNA: TGTGCCAGCAGTAGGGTGGAAGACACTGAAGCTTTCTTT. The chain links TRBV6-5 to TRBJ1-1; the D is unclear. The CDR3 is 13 amino acids. V was shortened by 5 bases and J by 3 bases, with 10 bases between the two germline ends. CDR1 is MNHEY, CDR2 SVGAGI, per germline.

The chain joins TRBV5-1 to TRBJ2-2; D is ambiguous. The CDR3 spans 14 residues. The germline V gene encodes CDR1 SGHRS and CDR2 YFSETQ. The ends were cut back, 2 bases at V and 6 bases at J, with 11 bases in the middle. CDR3 sequence reads: CASSFTTMAGELFF. CDR3 nucleotide sequence: TGCGCCAGCAGCTTTACCACGATGGCCGGGGAGCTGTTTTTT.

J is TRBJ1-4 and V is TRBV19; D remains unclear. The CDR3 is made up of 15 amino acids. Germline V CDR1 and CDR2: LNHDA, SQIVND (reference sequence). The ends were cut back, 1 base at V and 3 bases at J, with 9 bases in the middle. The CDR3 is CASSIALGANEKLFF. CDR3 bases: TGTGCCAGTAGTATAGCGTTGGGAGCTAATGAAAAACTGTTTTTT.

V gene TRBV28 combines with J gene TRBJ1-1, with D possibly being TRBD1 (5 bases). The CDR3 consists of 14 residues. Germline V gene sequence: CDR1 MDHEN, CDR2 SYDVKM. The ends were cut back, 3 bases at V and 1 base at J, with 9 bases in the middle. CDR3 amino acids: CASSFQGRNTEAFF. The CDR3 nucleotides are TGTGCCAGCAGTTTCCAGGGACGGAACACTGAAGCTTTCTTT.

This chain joins TRBV6-6 and TRBJ2-7; maybe TRBD1 (5 bases). This CDR3 comprises 14 residues. Trimming pared 5 bases from V and 2 bases from J, leaving 13 bases between. Germline V gene sequence: CDR1 MNHNY, CDR2 SVGAGI (reference sequence). The CDR3 spells CASSRNPRAYEQYF. The CDR3 DNA reads as TGTGCCAGCAGTCGAAACCCCAGGGCCTACGAGCAGTACTTC.

The CDR3 DNA sequence: TGTGCCAGCAGCTTGGTCGAAGGGAATTCACCCCTCCACTTT. Its protein is CASSLVEGNSPLHF. This chain uses TRBV5-5 with TRBJ1-6; D is unresolved. Germline lookup yields CDR1 SGHKS and CDR2 YYEKEE (reference sequence). Trimming removed 0 bases at V and 7 bases at J, with 8 bases between. The CDR3 has 14 amino acids.

This clone was recorded once. CDR3 residues: CASSQLAGGPDTQYF. CDR3 sequence (DNA): TGTGCCAGCAGCCAACTAGCGGGGGGGCCAGATACGCAGTATTTT. The chain couples TRBV3-1 (or the pseudogene TRBV3-2) to TRBJ2-3, with TRBD2 matching over 12 bases. The CDR3 contains 15 residues. V was clipped by 2 bases and J by 4 bases; unmatched bases: 1. The germline gives CDR1 LGHDT, CDR2 YNNKEL (reference sequence).

The chain combines TRBV28 with TRBJ1-1; D is unclear. Germline loops: CDR1 MDHEN, CDR2 SYDVKM. This CDR3 region has 14 residues. Trimming left V 3 bases short and J 0 bases short, with 8 bases between. The CDR3 DNA follows: TGTGCCAGCAGTTTGTGGGATATGAACACTGAAGCTTTCTTT. It yields the protein CASSLWDMNTEAFF.

The rearrangement uses TRBV3-1 (or the pseudogene TRBV3-2) and TRBJ1-3; D is unclear. CDR1 and CDR2 from the germline V gene are LGHDT and YNNKEL (reference sequence). Deletions cut 1 base from V and 5 bases from J, with 9 bases between. This CDR3 spans 14 amino acids. CDR3 residues: CASSQGGRRNTIYF. CDR3 nucleotides: TGTGCCAGCAGCCAAGGAGGGAGAAGAAACACCATATATTTT.

This rearrangement joins TRBV27 to TRBJ1-3; D gene unclear. The germline gives CDR1 MNHEY, CDR2 SMNVEV (reference sequence). This CDR3 contains 15 residues. V was shortened by 0 bases and J by 4 bases, with 10 bases between the two germline ends. CDR3 region: CASSLSVGNGNTIYF. The CDR3 DNA sequence: TGTGCCAGCAGTTTATCGGTAGGGAACGGAAACACCATATATTTT.

The V and J genes are TRBV5-6 and TRBJ2-1; 9 nucleotides agree with TRBD1. Germline lookup yields CDR1 SGHDT and CDR2 YYEEEE. The CDR3 covers 14 residues. V shed 7 bases and J 8 bases; nucleotides not matched to a gene: 10. CDR3 DNA sequence: TGTGCCAGCTGCACCGGGACAGGGTGCCATGAGCAGTTCTTC. Translated: CASCTGTGCHEQFF.

The chain employs TRBV19 and TRBJ1-5; a weak D match, TRBD1 (6 bases). The CDR3 length is 15 residues. CDR1 LNHDA and CDR2 SQIVND come from the germline V gene (reference sequence). Trimming removed 1 base at V and 6 bases at J, with 13 bases between. CDR3 amino acids: CASSIAGTGSQPQHF. CDR3 bases: TGTGCCAGTAGTATAGCCGGTACAGGGAGTCAGCCCCAGCATTTT.

The rearrangement links TRBV7-6 to TRBJ2-1; TRBD2 matches at 11 bases. With 5 bases clipped from V and 2 bases from J, the junction kept 14 bases outside the gene matches. This CDR3 region has 19 residues. The V gene's germline CDR1 is SGHVS and CDR2 FNYEAQ. In DNA form, the CDR3 reads TGTGCCAGCAGCCTTAGGGCTAGCGGGGGGTCGGGGCCCTACAATGAGCAGTTCTTC. This sequence encodes CASSLRASGGSGPYNEQFF.

The genes are TRBV10-2 and TRBJ1-3; tentatively, D is TRBD1 (6 bases). In germline, CDR1 is WSHSY, CDR2 SAAADI. V lost 2 bases to trimming and J lost 2 bases, with 10 bases between them. The CDR3 has 15 residues. CDR3: CASSETHRAGNTIYF. CDR3 nucleotide sequence: TGCGCCAGCAGTGAGACCCACAGGGCTGGAAACACCATATATTTT.

The V gene is TRBV3-1 (or the pseudogene TRBV3-2), the J gene TRBJ2-1, with 10 bases lining up with TRBD2. The CDR3 has 17 amino acids. The germline CDR1 and CDR2 sequences are LGHDT and YNNKEL (reference sequence). V was pared by 4 bases and J by 0 bases, with 6 bases of the junction left unmatched. CDR3 DNA: TGTGCCAGCAGCCGGAGGACTAGCGGAAGCTCCTACAATGAGCAGTTCTTC. It codes for CASSRRTSGSSYNEQFF.

The J gene is TRBJ1-5, the V gene TRBV30; maybe TRBD1 (5 bases). V was trimmed by 3 bases and J by 7 bases, leaving 19 bases between them. The length of the CDR3 is 15 residues. CDR1 is GTSNPN and CDR2 is SVGIG in the germline V gene (reference sequence). This CDR3 is CAWSIDSRSGQPQHF. In nucleotides, the CDR3 is TGTGCCTGGAGCATCGACAGCCGGTCGGGCCAGCCCCAGCATTTT.

V gene TRBV5-1 combines with J gene TRBJ1-3; perhaps TRBD1 as D (5 bases). Between the trimmed V and J ends, which lost 4 bases and 0 bases, there was a span of 20 bases. From germline, CDR1 is SGHRS and CDR2 YFSETQ. This CDR3 is 18 amino acids long. CDR3: CASSPLPPGQPSGNTIYF. The CDR3 DNA sequence: TGCGCCAGCAGCCCCCTGCCCCCAGGGCAACCCTCTGGAAACACCATATATTTT.

In its sample, this clone was seen a few times. This rearrangement joins TRBV7-9 to TRBJ1-4; D is undetermined. The CDR3 has 16 amino acids. The germline CDR1 and CDR2 sequences are SEHNR and FQNEAQ (reference sequence). V dropped 6 bases and J dropped 0 bases, with 14 bases sitting between them. The CDR3 here is CASRPLSEATNEKLFF. The CDR3 region has the DNA TGTGCCAGCAGGCCCCTGTCGGAGGCAACTAATGAAAAACTGTTTTTT.

V and J are TRBV4-1 and TRBJ1-2; TRBD1 matches at 9 bases. After removal of 0 bases from V and 4 bases from J, the junction contained 3 bases not matched to a gene. The CDR3 contains 15 residues. Germline V gene data show CDR1 as MGHRA and CDR2 as YSYEKL. CDR3 residues: CASSQEETGGYGYTF. CDR3 DNA: TGCGCCAGCAGCCAAGAAGAGACAGGGGGCTATGGCTACACCTTC.

The chain uses TRBV6-5 and TRBJ1-6, with D perhaps TRBD1 (6 bases). Germline CDR1 is MNHEY and CDR2 is SVGAGI. Trimming removed 2 bases at V and 7 bases at J, with 9 bases between. The CDR3 loop spans 14 amino acids. CDR3 amino acids: CASSYHTGNSPLHF. The CDR3 DNA sequence: TGTGCCAGCAGTTACCACACAGGGAATTCACCCCTCCACTTT.

This clone was seen only a few times. This chain uses TRBV11-2 with TRBJ1-2; weak D call: TRBD1 (5 bases). This CDR3 region has 16 residues. Germline CDR1 and CDR2: SGHAT and FQNNGV. The V and J ends lost 3 bases and 6 bases respectively, with 20 bases between them. CDR3 coding DNA: TGTGCCAGCAGCTTGGGAGGCGGCAGGGTGGGGGATGGCTACACCTTC. The encoded protein is CASSLGGGRVGDGYTF.

The chain combines TRBV7-9 with TRBJ1-1; D not resolved. The CDR3 runs to 19 residues. The V end was cut by 2 bases, the J end by 2 bases, with 24 bases between. Germline V gene data show CDR1 as SEHNR and CDR2 as FQNEAQ (reference sequence). The CDR3 DNA follows: TGTGCCAGCAGCTTATATCGTGGGCGCGGTACACGACCAAACACTGAAGCTTTCTTT. Protein: CASSLYRGRGTRPNTEAFF.

This chain joins TRBV10-3 and TRBJ2-3; 8 bases are shared with TRBD2. Germline V gene sequence: CDR1 ENHRY, CDR2 SYGVKD. This CDR3 comprises 18 residues. With 0 bases clipped from V and 6 bases from J, the junction kept 14 bases outside the gene matches. CDR3 coding DNA: TGTGCCATCAGTGAGTCCCAAGCGGGGGCGCGAGGCGGCGATACGCAGTATTTT. It encodes CAISESQAGARGGDTQYF.

The gene calls are TRBV5-1 and TRBJ1-4, with 7 bases fitting TRBD1. This CDR3 region has 15 residues. Trimming took 2 bases from V and 7 from J; bases not matched to a gene: 8. Germline V gene sequence: CDR1 SGHRS, CDR2 YFSETQ. The CDR3 sequence: CASSLQGTEGEKLFF. The DNA of the CDR3 is TGCGCCAGCAGCTTACAGGGGACTGAAGGTGAAAAACTGTTTTTT.